This T cell receptor (beta chain) was found in a study of CD8+CD57+ T cells in acquired aplastic anemia. Study-level information: Mean yield of DNA from sorted CD4+ and CD8+ cells was approximately 3 ug.

Trimming removed 2 bases at V and 4 bases at J, with 9 bases between. CDR3 length: 14 residues. Germline CDR1 and CDR2: MNHEY and SVGEGT. Profiling of TCR beta VDJ combinations and CDR3 sequences used genomic DNA as template. TCRdb re-analysed the reads in MiXCR, keeping a single row per CDR3 protein. The sample contains about 42,000 distinct CDR3 sequences, 65% to 70% of which appear only once. This clonotype was counted at least ten times. The sequence was obtained from a human donor in good health, serving as a control. Sequencing used sorted CD4+, CD8+, or CD8+CD57+ T cells (not recorded which) from PBMCs. V gene TRBV6-2 or TRBV6-3 combines with J gene TRBJ1-5, with D hard to call. The CDR3 DNA is TGTGCCAGCAGTTACACCGAAGAGAATCAGCCCCAGCATTTT. Translating gives CASSYTEENQPQHF.